The rows below give T cell receptor beta chains drawn from one sample of a study of T cell responses to AZD1222 COVID-19 vaccine. Produced via immunoSEQ multiplex PCR; TCRdb's table is partial and in-frame only. The table has more than 90,000 clones, around 89% seen once. The starting material was peripheral blood, obtained 28 days after the second AZD1222 dose. The receptors here all came from an adult who received the AZD1222 COVID-19 vaccine. Both conserved end residues are part of each CDR3. Size is stated for part of the rows, as once, few or many counts, or as a class when the clone is expanded.

J gene | clone size | CDR3 length | V gene | CDR3 protein
TRBJ1-6 | few | 15 | TRBV5-1 | CASKRGSSYNSPLHF
TRBJ2-7 | - | 14 | TRBV10-3 | CAISDWDTSYEQYF
TRBJ2-7 | - | 12 | TRBV10-3 | CAISEKNYEQYF
TRBJ2-7 | many | 15 | TRBV7-9 | CASSLGPGAYYEQYF
TRBJ1-1 | once | 15 | TRBV6-1 | CASSEVGRGNTEAFF
TRBJ2-5 | - | 13 | TRBV5-4 | CASNPRNQETQYF
TRBJ2-1 | - | 16 | TRBV11-3 | CASSLKESRPYNEQFF
TRBJ2-3 | - | 16 | TRBV18 | CASSATGGTSTDTQYF
TRBJ2-1 | - | 12 | TRBV18 | CASSDSYNEQFF
TRBJ2-3 | - | 12 | TRBV30 | CAWSGNVNTQYF
TRBJ2-3 | - | 18 | TRBV7-9 | CASSFAPGLAASTDTQYF
TRBJ2-5 | - | 13 | TRBV19 | CASSIGSRETQYF
TRBJ1-5 | - | 15 | TRBV28 | CASSRKGQGRQPQHF
TRBJ2-2 | - | 13 | TRBV2 | CASTVSGSGELFF
TRBJ2-7 | - | 15 | TRBV2 | CASSERGTGVGEQYF
TRBJ1-2 | - | 14 | TRBV4-3 | CASSQVRRNYGYTF
TRBJ1-1 | - | 15 | TRBV14 | CASTLPGGGRTEAFF
TRBJ2-2 | - | 13 | TRBV20-1 | CSASVPLTGELFF
TRBJ1-1 | - | 11 | TRBV28 | CASTTGAEAFF
TRBJ1-2 | - | 15 | TRBV30 | CAWSIPTTGNYGYTF
TRBJ1-1 | - | 14 | TRBV7-3 | CASSPGGLNTEAFF
TRBJ1-3 | - | 15 | TRBV5-1 | CASSFKGSPENTIYF
TRBJ1-6 | few | 14 | TRBV30 | CAWRSQGMNSPLHF
TRBJ2-3 | - | 16 | TRBV5-1 | CASSSTSGSKADTQYF
TRBJ1-1 | once | 15 | TRBV6-5 | CASSPGGLGGTEAFF
TRBJ2-5 | - | 13 | TRBV5-4 | CASSEYFQETQYF
TRBJ1-5 | - | 13 | TRBV2 | CASKSYSNQPQHF